Given below is one TCR beta chain in context. Its cognate antigen is unknown. This sample was taken from a study of T cells in Graves' hyperthyroidism and ophthalmopathy. This CDR3 spans 16 amino acids. In germline, CDR1 is LNHDA, CDR2 SQIVND (reference sequence). V was cut by 0 bases and J by 2 bases, with 14 bases left in between. The study's findings and limits: Most thyroid clonotypes expanded above 0.001 appeared in blood too.

It was RNA transcripts that yielded the amplified TCR beta CDR3 regions. Carried out on the TCR CDR3, a first-round RT-PCR used the HTBI primer set. MiXCR, applied by TCRdb to the multiplex PCR reads, yields one record per CDR3 protein. The sample consists of about 550,000 distinct CDR3 sequences, less than 25% of them appearing once. This receptor was taken from a young man with Graves' hyperthyroidism. This chain connects TRBV19 to TRBJ2-7, with D possibly being TRBD1 (5 bases). The sample consisted of blood. CDR3: CASSIEADSPTYEQYF. The CDR3 DNA is TGTGCCAGTAGTATAGAAGCAGACAGTCCCACCTACGAGCAGTACTTC.